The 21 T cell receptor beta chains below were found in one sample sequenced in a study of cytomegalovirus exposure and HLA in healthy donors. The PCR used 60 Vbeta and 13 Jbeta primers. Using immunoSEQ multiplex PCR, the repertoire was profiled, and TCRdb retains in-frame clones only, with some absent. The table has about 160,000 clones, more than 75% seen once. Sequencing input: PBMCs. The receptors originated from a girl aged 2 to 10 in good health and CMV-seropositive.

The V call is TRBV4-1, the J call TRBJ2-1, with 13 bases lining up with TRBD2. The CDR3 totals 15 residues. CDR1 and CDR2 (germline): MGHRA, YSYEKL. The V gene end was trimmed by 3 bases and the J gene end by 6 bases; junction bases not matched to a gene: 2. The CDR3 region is CASSHRTSGSNEQFF. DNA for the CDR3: TGCGCCAGCAGCCATCGGACTAGCGGGAGCAATGAGCAGTTCTTC.

The CDR3 nucleotides read TGTGCCAGCTCCCCTGGAGGGGAGTGGTACGAGCAGTACTTC. Protein product: CASSPGGEWYEQYF. The gene calls are TRBV7-9 and TRBJ2-7, with TRBD2 as a possible D gene (6 bases). CDR1 is SEHNR and CDR2 is FQNEAQ in the germline V gene (reference sequence). Trimming left V 8 bases short and J 4 bases short, with 18 bases between. The CDR3 sequence is 14 residues long.

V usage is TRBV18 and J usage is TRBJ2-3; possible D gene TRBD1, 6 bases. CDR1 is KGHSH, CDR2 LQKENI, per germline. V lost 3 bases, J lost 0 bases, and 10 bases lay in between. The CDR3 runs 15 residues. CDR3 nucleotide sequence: TGTGCCAGCTCACCCAGGACAGCTAGCACAGATACGCAGTATTTT. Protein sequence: CASSPRTASTDTQYF.

For the CDR3, the DNA is TGTGCCAGCAAGGGTGGGACTAGCGGCCAAGAGACCCAGTACTTC. It encodes CASKGGTSGQETQYF. V usage is TRBV6-1 and J usage is TRBJ2-5, with 11 bases aligning to TRBD2. This CDR3 comprises 15 residues. V was clipped by 7 bases and J by 1 base; unmatched bases: 5. In germline, CDR1 is MNHNS, CDR2 SASEGT.

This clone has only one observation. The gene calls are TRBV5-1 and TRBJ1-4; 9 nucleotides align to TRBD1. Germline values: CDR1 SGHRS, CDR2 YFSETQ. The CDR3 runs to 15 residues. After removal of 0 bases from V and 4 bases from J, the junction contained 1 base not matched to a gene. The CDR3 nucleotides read TGCGCCAGCAGCTTGGGACAGGGGGTTAATGAAAAACTGTTTTTT. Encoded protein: CASSLGQGVNEKLFF. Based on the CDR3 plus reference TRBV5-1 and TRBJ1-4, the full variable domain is KAGVTQTPRYLIKTRGQQVTLSCSPISGHRSVSWYQQTPGQGLQFLFEYFSETQRNKGNFPGRFSGRQFSNSRSEMNVSTLELGDSALYLCASSLGQGVNEKLFFGSGTQLSVL.

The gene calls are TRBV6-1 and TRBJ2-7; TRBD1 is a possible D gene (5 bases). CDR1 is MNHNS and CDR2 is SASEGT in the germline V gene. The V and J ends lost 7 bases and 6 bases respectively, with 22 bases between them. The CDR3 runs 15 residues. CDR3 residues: CASKVVAQGRSEQYF. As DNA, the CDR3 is TGTGCCAGCAAGGTTGTGGCCCAGGGTAGAAGCGAGCAGTACTTC.

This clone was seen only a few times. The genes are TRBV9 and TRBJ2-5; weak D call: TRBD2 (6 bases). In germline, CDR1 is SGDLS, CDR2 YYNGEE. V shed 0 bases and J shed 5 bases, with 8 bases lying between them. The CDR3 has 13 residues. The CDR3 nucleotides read TGTGCCAGCAGCGTAGTCGGGGGTGAGACCCAGTACTTC. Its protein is CASSVVGGETQYF. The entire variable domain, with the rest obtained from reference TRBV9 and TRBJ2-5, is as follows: DSGVTQTPKHLITATGQRVTLRCSPRSGDLSVYWYQQSLDQGLQFLIQYYNGEERAKGNILERFSAQQFPDLHSELNLSSLELGDSALYFCASSVVGGETQYFGPGTRLLVL.

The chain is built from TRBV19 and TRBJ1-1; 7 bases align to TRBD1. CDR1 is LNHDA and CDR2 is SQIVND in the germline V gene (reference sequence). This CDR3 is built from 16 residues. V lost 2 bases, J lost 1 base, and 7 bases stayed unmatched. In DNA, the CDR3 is TGTGCCAGTAGTATAAACAGGGGCCTCACGAACACTGAAGCTTTCTTT. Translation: CASSINRGLTNTEAFF.

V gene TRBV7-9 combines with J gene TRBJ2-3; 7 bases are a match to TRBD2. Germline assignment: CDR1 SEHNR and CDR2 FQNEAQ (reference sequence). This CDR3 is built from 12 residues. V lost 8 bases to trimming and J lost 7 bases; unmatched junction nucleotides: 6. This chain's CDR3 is CASGGGVNTQYF. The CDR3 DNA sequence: TGTGCCAGCGGGGGGGGAGTTAATACGCAGTATTTT.

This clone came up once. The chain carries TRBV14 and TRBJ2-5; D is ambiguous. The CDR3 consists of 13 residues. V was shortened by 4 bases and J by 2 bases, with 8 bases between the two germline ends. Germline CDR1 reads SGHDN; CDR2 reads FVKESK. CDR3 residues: CASSPFQQETQYF. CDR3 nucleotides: TGTGCCAGCAGCCCGTTCCAGCAAGAGACCCAGTACTTC.

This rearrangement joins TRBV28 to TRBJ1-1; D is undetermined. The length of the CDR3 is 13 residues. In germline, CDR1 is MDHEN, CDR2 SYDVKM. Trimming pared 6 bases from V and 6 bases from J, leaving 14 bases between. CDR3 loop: CASSHPRLPEAFF. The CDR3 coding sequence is TGTGCCAGCAGCCATCCGAGGCTGCCTGAAGCTTTCTTT. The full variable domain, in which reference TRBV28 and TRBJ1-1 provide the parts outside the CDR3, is DVKVTQSSRYLVKRTGEKVFLECVQDMDHENMFWYRQDPGLGLRLIYFSYDVKMKEKGDIPEGYSVSREKKERFSLILESASTNQTSMYLCASSHPRLPEAFFGQGTRLTVV.

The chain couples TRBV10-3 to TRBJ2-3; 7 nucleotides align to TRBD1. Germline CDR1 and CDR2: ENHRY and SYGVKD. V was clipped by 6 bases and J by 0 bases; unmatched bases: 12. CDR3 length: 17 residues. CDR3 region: CAISATRTGYSTDTQYF. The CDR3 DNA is TGTGCCATCAGCGCGACCAGGACAGGATATAGCACAGATACGCAGTATTTT.

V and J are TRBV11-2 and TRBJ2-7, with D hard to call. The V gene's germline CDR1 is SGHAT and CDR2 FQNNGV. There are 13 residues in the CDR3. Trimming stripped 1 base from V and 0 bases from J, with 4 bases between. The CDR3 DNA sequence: TGTGCCAGCAGCTTAGGTCACTCCTACGAGCAGTACTTC. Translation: CASSLGHSYEQYF.

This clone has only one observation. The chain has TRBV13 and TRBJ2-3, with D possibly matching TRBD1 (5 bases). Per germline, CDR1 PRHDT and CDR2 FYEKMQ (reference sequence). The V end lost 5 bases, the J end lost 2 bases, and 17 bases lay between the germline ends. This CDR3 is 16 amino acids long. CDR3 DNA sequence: TGTGCCAGCAGCCCTAGGGGAAAAAGATCCACAGATACGCAGTATTTT. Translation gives CASSPRGKRSTDTQYF.

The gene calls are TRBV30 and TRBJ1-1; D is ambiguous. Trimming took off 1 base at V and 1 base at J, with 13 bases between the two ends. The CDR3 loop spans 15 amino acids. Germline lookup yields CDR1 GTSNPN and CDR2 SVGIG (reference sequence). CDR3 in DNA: TGTGCCTGGAGTGGTCCCGGGATGGGGAACACTGAAGCTTTCTTT. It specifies CAWSGPGMGNTEAFF. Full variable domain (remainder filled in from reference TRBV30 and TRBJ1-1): SQTIHQWPATLVQPVGSPLSLECTVEGTSNPNLYWYRQAAGRGLQLLFYSVGIGQISSEVPQNLSASRPQDRQFILSSKKLLLSDSGFYLCAWSGPGMGNTEAFFGQGTRLTVV.

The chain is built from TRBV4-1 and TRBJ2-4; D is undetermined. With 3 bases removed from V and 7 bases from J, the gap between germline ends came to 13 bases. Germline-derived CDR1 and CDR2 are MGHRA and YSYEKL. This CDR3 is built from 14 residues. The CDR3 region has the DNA TGCGCCAGCAGCCATGCCGGAGATGGTAACATTCAGTACTTC. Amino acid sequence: CASSHAGDGNIQYF.

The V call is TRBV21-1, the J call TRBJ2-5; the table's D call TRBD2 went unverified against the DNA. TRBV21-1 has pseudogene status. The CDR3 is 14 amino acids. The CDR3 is CASGLAGVQETQYF. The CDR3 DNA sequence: TGTGCCAGCGGATTGGCGGGAGTTCAAGAGACCCAGTACTTC.

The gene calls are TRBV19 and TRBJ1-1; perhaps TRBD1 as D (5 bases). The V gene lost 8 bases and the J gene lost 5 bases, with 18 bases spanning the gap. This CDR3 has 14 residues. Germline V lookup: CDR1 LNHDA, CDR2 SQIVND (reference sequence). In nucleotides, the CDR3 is TGTGCCAGTGGGGGGGGTGGCACTGGGACTGAAGCTTTCTTT. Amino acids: CASGGGGTGTEAFF.

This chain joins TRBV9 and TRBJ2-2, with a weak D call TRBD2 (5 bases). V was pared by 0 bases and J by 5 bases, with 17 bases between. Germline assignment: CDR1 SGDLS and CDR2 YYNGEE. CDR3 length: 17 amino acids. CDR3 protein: CASSVGSGMEGTGELFF. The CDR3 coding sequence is TGTGCCAGCAGCGTAGGATCCGGGATGGAAGGAACCGGGGAGCTGTTTTTT.

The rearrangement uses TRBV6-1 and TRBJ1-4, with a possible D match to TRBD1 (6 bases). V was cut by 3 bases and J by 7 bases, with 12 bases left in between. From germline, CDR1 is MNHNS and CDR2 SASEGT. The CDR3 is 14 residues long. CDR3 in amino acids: CASSDGTGSEKLFF. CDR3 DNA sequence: TGTGCCAGCAGTGACGGTACAGGGAGTGAAAAACTGTTTTTT.

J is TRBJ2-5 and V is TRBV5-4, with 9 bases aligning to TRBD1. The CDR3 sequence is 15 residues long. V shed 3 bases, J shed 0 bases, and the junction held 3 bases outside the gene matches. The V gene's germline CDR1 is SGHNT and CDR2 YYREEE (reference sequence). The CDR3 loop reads CASSSGQGYQETQYF. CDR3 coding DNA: TGTGCCAGCAGCTCAGGACAGGGGTACCAAGAGACCCAGTACTTC. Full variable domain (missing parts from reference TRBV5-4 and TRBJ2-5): ETGVTQSPTHLIKTRGQQVTLRCSSQSGHNTVSWYQQALGQGPQFIFQYYREEENGRGNFPPRFSGLQFPNYSSELNVNALELDDSALYLCASSSGQGYQETQYFGPGTRLLVL.